These 17 T cell receptor beta chains came from one sample sequenced in a study of CD8 T cells in Susac syndrome. About 0.45 to 1 ug RNA was reverse transcribed with random hexamers. Via MiXCR, TCRdb re-called the immunoSEQ multiplex PCR reads, giving one row per CDR3 protein. Here the sample spans approximately 190,000 distinct CDR3 sequences, 90% to 95% being singletons. The sample comprised CD4+ T cells from PBMCs. The receptor source for this set is a human donor with multiple sclerosis.

V is TRBV30 and J is TRBJ1-2; perhaps TRBD1 as D (5 bases). Between the trimmed V and J ends, which lost 0 bases and 9 bases, there was a span of 8 bases. CDR1 and CDR2 (germline): GTSNPN, SVGIG (reference sequence). The CDR3 is made up of 11 amino acids. CDR3 coding DNA: TGTGCCTGGAGTGTGGCGGACAGCTACACCTTC. Protein product: CAWSVADSYTF.

This chain connects TRBV30 to TRBJ1-6; 8 bases are a match to TRBD1. This CDR3 region has 15 residues. Trimming at V came to 5 bases and at J to 0 bases, leaving 3 bases not matched to a gene. Germline assignment: CDR1 GTSNPN and CDR2 SVGIG (reference sequence). CDR3 region: CAWHTGGSYNSPLHF. In DNA form, the CDR3 reads TGTGCCTGGCATACAGGGGGCTCCTATAATTCACCCCTCCACTTT.

The CDR3 DNA is TGTGCCAGCAGTCCTCGTGCCGGGACCATAGAGGGGTACGAGCAGTACTTC. Amino acid sequence: CASSPRAGTIEGYEQYF. V and J are TRBV27 and TRBJ2-7; either TRBD1 or TRBD2 may fit D (5 bases each). Per the germline V gene, CDR1 is MNHEY and CDR2 is SMNVEV (reference sequence). This CDR3 region has 17 residues. V was cut by 5 bases and J by 4 bases, with 24 bases left in between.

V gene TRBV5-1 combines with J gene TRBJ2-1; 15 positions match TRBD2. The CDR3 covers 17 residues. Germline V gene lookup returns CDR1 SGHRS and CDR2 YFSETQ. V lost 5 bases, J lost 8 bases, and 11 bases stayed unmatched. The CDR3 DNA follows: TGCGCCAGCAGAACGGGGACTAGCGGGGGGCTGAGCGATGAGCAGTTCTTC. Amino acids: CASRTGTSGGLSDEQFF.

Turning to this clonotype: The junction does not match germline at one end; this may be a read error. The CDR3 here is CATSRRDKEQFF. CDR3 DNA: TGTGCCACCAGCAGGCGGGACAAGGAGCAGTTCTTC. The chain employs TRBV15 and TRBJ2-1, with D perhaps being TRBD1 or TRBD2 (6 bases each). Germline assignment: CDR1 LNHNV and CDR2 YYDKDF (reference sequence). The CDR3 extends over 12 amino acids.

The rearrangement uses TRBV20-1 and TRBJ1-1; D is undetermined. This CDR3 has 11 amino acids. Trimming removed 1 base at V and 4 bases at J, with 4 bases between. Germline CDR1 DFQATT, CDR2 SNEGSKA (reference sequence). The CDR3 loop reads CSARVGTEAFF. CDR3 bases: TGCAGTGCTAGAGTGGGCACTGAAGCTTTCTTT.

The CDR3 DNA reads as TGCAGCGTTGAAGGGGGGCAGGGGGTAGACGAGCAGTACTTC. It codes for CSVEGGQGVDEQYF. The gene calls are TRBV29-1 and TRBJ2-7; 7 bases fit TRBD1. Germline lookup yields CDR1 SQVTM and CDR2 ANQGSEA. With V trimmed by 1 base and J by 5 bases, 8 bases remained unmatched. The CDR3 totals 14 residues.

This chain joins TRBV7-8 and TRBJ2-5, with D perhaps given as TRBD1 or TRBD2 (6 bases each). This CDR3 spans 12 amino acids. V lost 6 bases and J lost 5, with 10 bases in between. Germline V gene data show CDR1 as SGHVS and CDR2 as FQNEAQ. CDR3 coding DNA: TGTGCCAGCAGAACAGGGAGGGAGACCCAGTACTTC. Translation gives CASRTGRETQYF.

This sequence joins TRBV3-1 and TRBJ2-1; D call uncertain. The CDR3 length is 14 residues. Trimming shortened V by 1 base and J by 8 bases, and 12 bases separated the two germline ends. Germline CDR1 and CDR2: LGHDT and YNNKEL (reference sequence). The chain's CDR3 is CASSQVSREYEQFF. CDR3 coding DNA: TGTGCCAGCAGCCAAGTGAGTCGTGAGTATGAGCAGTTCTTC.

This chain joins TRBV3-1 and TRBJ1-5; D possibly corresponds to TRBD1 (5 bases). The CDR3 spans 14 residues. CDR1 and CDR2 from the germline V gene are LGHDT and YNNKEL (reference sequence). V lost 2 bases, J lost 4 bases, and 9 bases lay in between. CDR3 sequence (DNA): TGTGCCAGCAGCCAACAGGGCAGTAATCAGCCCCAGCATTTT. Residues: CASSQQGSNQPQHF.

This CDR3 reads CSVGWVTEAFF. In nucleotides, the CDR3 is TGCAGCGTTGGATGGGTCACTGAAGCTTTCTTT. The chain carries TRBV29-1 and TRBJ1-1; D gene unclear. V was trimmed by 4 bases and J by 4 bases, leaving 7 bases between them. The CDR3 covers 11 residues. From germline, CDR1 is SQVTM and CDR2 ANQGSEA.

This clonotype was seen a few times. The chain is built from TRBV7-9 and TRBJ1-5; D may be TRBD1 (6 bases). Between the trimmed V and J ends, which lost 2 bases and 4 bases, there was a span of 6 bases. Per germline, CDR1 SEHNR and CDR2 FQNEAQ (reference sequence). The CDR3 contains 13 residues. This CDR3 is CASSLQGNQPQHF. The CDR3 DNA reads as TGTGCCAGCAGCTTACAGGGGAATCAGCCCCAGCATTTT.

This chain connects TRBV7-2 to TRBJ2-5; 14 nucleotides line up with TRBD2. This CDR3 has 18 residues. The ends lost 5 bases at V and 2 bases at J; junction bases unmatched: 10. CDR1 and CDR2 from the germline V gene are SGHTA and FQGNSA. The CDR3 DNA is TGTGCCAGCAGCCCTCGACTAGCGGGAGGGCCTATTCAAGAGACCCAGTACTTC. Its translation is CASSPRLAGGPIQETQYF.

The CDR3 sequence is CASSRAGTGGDEQFF. The CDR3 nucleotides are TGCGCCAGCAGCCGGGCCGGGACAGGGGGCGATGAGCAGTTCTTC. The genes are TRBV5-1 and TRBJ2-1, with TRBD1 matching 12 bases. The trim removed 4 bases at V and 8 bases at J, leaving 7 bases unmatched. The CDR3 length is 15 residues. Per germline, CDR1 SGHRS and CDR2 YFSETQ.

This chain connects TRBV30 to TRBJ1-2; D is perhaps TRBD1 (5 bases). The V end was cut by 7 bases, the J end by 2 bases, with 14 bases between. Germline V gene sequence: CDR1 GTSNPN, CDR2 SVGIG (reference sequence). The length of the CDR3 is 13 residues. The CDR3 nucleotides are TGTGCCTCCCGGGGCGGACGAAACTATGGCTACACCTTC. Protein sequence: CASRGGRNYGYTF.

The CDR3 loop is CASSLPDSTDTQYF. DNA for the CDR3: TGCGCCAGCAGCTTACCGGACAGCACAGATACGCAGTATTTT. The chain combines TRBV5-1 with TRBJ2-3; no definite D call. This CDR3 has 14 residues. CDR1 is SGHRS, CDR2 YFSETQ, per germline. V was shortened by 2 bases and J by 0 bases, with 7 bases between the two germline ends.

The V and J genes are TRBV12-3 or TRBV12-4 and TRBJ1-6, with 9 bases identical to TRBD1. This CDR3 has 15 residues. Trimming at V came to 3 bases and at J to 10 bases, leaving 7 bases not matched to a gene. The CDR3 is CASSLGTGLKSPLHF. The DNA for the CDR3 is TGTGCCAGCAGTTTGGGGACAGGGCTAAAATCACCCCTCCACTTT.